This is a list of T cell receptor beta chains from one sample in a study of control samples from healthy donors and cancer patients. Measured with immunoSEQ multiplex PCR; TCRdb has only the in-frame clones, and not every one. Of about 89,000 clones in the sample, 86% were seen once. The source material was blood. The receptors originated from a man younger than 45 in good health. Each CDR3 is given with its conserved first and last residue. The D gene is left open where the match is weak. Not all rows give a size; the values are once, few, many and, for expanded clones, a class.

j_call v_call d_call clone_size cdr3_aa cdr3_nt
TRBJ2-5 TRBV3-1/TRBV3-2 TRBD1 . CASSTSRGETQYF TGTGCCAGCAGCACTTCCAGGGGGGAGACCCAGTACTTC
TRBJ1-5 TRBV15 TRBD1 few CATSRDREGDQPQHF TGTGCCACCAGCAGGGACAGGGAAGGTGATCAGCCCCAGCATTTT
TRBJ1-5 TRBV5-6 . . CASSLRVGQGFPQPQHF TGTGCCAGCAGCTTGAGGGTGGGGCAGGGTTTCCCTCAGCCCCAGCATTTT
TRBJ2-1 TRBV7-7 TRBD2 . CASSPRTSGGNNEQFF TGTGCTAGCAGCCCCCGGACTAGCGGGGGGAACAATGAGCAGTTCTTC
TRBJ2-1 TRBV5-1 . . CASSSLPGVAYNEQFF TGCGCCAGCAGCTCGCTGCCGGGGGTCGCCTACAATGAGCAGTTCTTC
TRBJ1-5 TRBV30 . . CAWSEKGPGVPQHF TGTGCCTGGAGCGAAAAAGGGCCGGGCGTGCCCCAGCATTTT
TRBJ2-2 TRBV18 . once CASSPVGRNTGELFF TGTGCCAGCTCACCGGTCGGGAGGAACACCGGGGAGCTGTTTTTT
TRBJ1-6 TRBV7-2 TRBD1 . CASSSRTGGLLPLHF TGTGCCAGCAGCTCCCGGACAGGGGGTCTTTTACCCCTCCACTTT
TRBJ2-7 TRBV7-8 TRBD1 . CAVRGRISYEQYF TGTGCAGTTAGGGGGCGGATCTCCTACGAGCAGTACTTC
TRBJ2-3 TRBV12-5 . . CASGLGGTQYF TGTGCTAGTGGTTTGGGCGGTACGCAGTATTTT
TRBJ2-6 TRBV27 . . CASSFSISGANVLTF TGTGCCAGCAGTTTTAGTATCTCTGGGGCCAACGTCCTGACTTTC
TRBJ2-2 TRBV11-1 TRBD1 . CASSLRQGGTGELFF TGTGCCAGCAGCTTAAGACAGGGTGGCACCGGGGAGCTGTTTTTT
TRBJ1-1 TRBV11-3 TRBD1 . CASSPDRGTEAFF TGTGCCAGCAGCCCGGACAGGGGCACTGAAGCTTTCTTT
TRBJ2-6 TRBV5-1 . . CASSSDGMGGANVLTF TGCGCCAGCAGCTCGGACGGGATGGGTGGGGCCAACGTCCTGACTTTC
TRBJ2-6 TRBV24-1 . . CATSGESSGANVLTF TGTGCCACCAGTGGGGAGTCCTCTGGGGCCAACGTCCTGACTTTC
TRBJ2-1 TRBV7-3 . . CASSLTEGNEQFF TGTGCCAGCAGCTTGACCGAGGGCAATGAGCAGTTCTTC
TRBJ1-1 TRBV30 TRBD1 . CAWSVRAGQGDTEAFF TGTGCCTGGAGTGTACGAGCAGGACAGGGAGACACTGAAGCTTTCTTT
TRBJ2-5 TRBV10-1 . . CASSSTSQETQYF TGCGCCAGCAGCTCGACTAGCCAAGAGACCCAGTACTTC
TRBJ1-2 TRBV10-3 TRBD1 . CAISLTGGNYGYTF TGTGCCATCAGCCTGACAGGGGGGAACTATGGCTACACCTTC
TRBJ1-1 TRBV15 . . CATSRGGRTEDKAFF TGTGCCACCAGCAGAGGGGGTAGGACAGAAGATAAAGCTTTCTTT
TRBJ2-7 TRBV2 . . CASSEVGQSVPYF TGTGCCAGCAGTGAAGTGGGACAATCGGTTCCGTACTTC
TRBJ1-5 TRBV30 TRBD1 . CAWNRGLGQPQHF TGTGCCTGGAACAGGGGGCTAGGACAGCCCCAGCATTTT
TRBJ1-5 TRBV6-4 . once CASSEVGGSNQPQHF TGTGCCAGCAGTGAGGTTGGGGGGAGCAATCAGCCCCAGCATTTT
TRBJ1-5 TRBV21-1 . . CASSKRATGQPQHF TGTGCCAGCAGCAAAAGGGCCACAGGTCAGCCCCAGCATTTT
TRBJ2-2 TRBV24-1 . . CATSEGPNTGELFF TGTGCCACCAGTGAAGGCCCGAACACCGGGGAGCTGTTTTTT
TRBJ2-1 TRBV9 . . CASSDRTVPYNEQFF TGTGCCAGCAGCGACAGGACGGTCCCATACAATGAGCAGTTCTTC
TRBJ2-4 TRBV18 . once CASSPQRENIQYF TGTGCCAGCTCACCTCAGCGGGAAAACATTCAGTACTTC
TRBJ2-3 TRBV7-2 . . CASSPRDSPNLKYF TGTGCCAGCAGCCCGCGGGACAGTCCTAACCTTAAGTATTTT
TRBJ1-2 TRBV18 . . CASSNDRTGLFGYTF TGTGCCAGCTCAAACGACAGGACGGGACTATTTGGCTACACCTTC
TRBJ1-4 TRBV25-1 . once CASSGESNEKLFF TGTGCCAGCAGTGGGGAGTCTAATGAAAAACTGTTTTTT
TRBJ1-1 TRBV6-6 . . CASNAGLGAFF TGTGCCAGCAACGCCGGCTTGGGGGCTTTCTTT
TRBJ1-1 TRBV6-5 TRBD1 few CASSRTGGDTGAFF TGTGCCAGCAGCCGGACAGGGGGCGATACAGGAGCTTTCTTT
TRBJ1-1 TRBV28 TRBD1 . CASSARDREAFF TGTGCCAGCAGTGCGAGGGACAGGGAAGCTTTCTTT
TRBJ1-3 TRBV6-1 . . CASSEERGGNTIYF TGTGCCAGCAGTGAAGAAAGAGGGGGAAACACCATATATTTT
TRBJ2-1 TRBV5-8 TRBD2 few CASSLAGGHVDEQFF TGTGCCAGCAGCTTGGCGGGGGGGCACGTAGATGAGCAGTTCTTC
TRBJ2-2 TRBV6-5 TRBD1 . CASSRTGGNTGELFF TGTGCCAGCAGTCGGACAGGGGGCAATACCGGGGAGCTGTTTTTT
TRBJ1-5 TRBV7-3 TRBD1 few CASSSRGGQPQHF TGTGCCAGCAGCTCCAGGGGGGGTCAGCCCCAGCATTTT
TRBJ1-1 TRBV9 TRBD1 . CASSVNPSRGAEAFF TGTGCCAGCAGCGTAAACCCCAGCAGGGGGGCTGAAGCTTTCTTT
TRBJ1-2 TRBV6-5 . . CASSYLDTNYGYTF TGTGCCAGCAGTTACCTTGACACTAACTATGGCTACACCTTC
TRBJ2-3 TRBV19 . . CASSIGAGVADTQYF TGTGCCAGTAGTATAGGGGCAGGTGTTGCAGATACGCAGTATTTT
TRBJ1-4 TRBV25-1 . . CASSGPDRPYEKLFF TGTGCCAGCAGTGGACCAGACAGGCCGTATGAAAAACTGTTTTTT
TRBJ2-5 TRBV5-4 . . CASCPAAGETQYF TGTGCCAGCTGCCCCGCGGCTGGCGAGACCCAGTACTTC
TRBJ2-5 TRBV6-6 . . CASSYGPTQETQYF TGTGCCAGCAGTTACGGCCCGACTCAAGAGACCCAGTACTTC
TRBJ1-5 TRBV19 TRBD1 . CASSMSLAGGNQPQHF TGTGCCAGTAGTATGAGTTTGGCAGGGGGAAATCAGCCCCAGCATTTT
TRBJ1-1 TRBV9 . . CASSVQVNTEAFF TGTGCCAGCAGCGTACAGGTGAACACTGAAGCTTTCTTT
TRBJ1-2 TRBV4-1 TRBD1 once CASSQDRTGDGYTF TGCGCCAGCAGCCAAGATAGGACAGGGGATGGCTACACCTTC
TRBJ1-2 TRBV11-2 TRBD1 . CASSLGQDSYGYTF TGTGCCAGCAGCTTGGGACAGGACTCGTATGGCTACACCTTC
TRBJ1-1 TRBV2 . . CASCGGRANTEAFF TGTGCCTCCTGCGGGGGCAGGGCTAACACTGAAGCTTTCTTT
TRBJ1-2 TRBV12-5 . . CASGFLGSRGYTF TGTGCTAGTGGTTTTCTGGGCAGCAGGGGCTACACCTTC
TRBJ2-3 TRBV6-2/TRBV6-3 . once CASSYSRGASTDTQYF TGTGCCAGCAGTTACTCGAGAGGGGCTAGCACAGATACGCAGTATTTT
TRBJ2-5 TRBV5-1 TRBD2 . CASWAPGGETQYF TGCGCCAGCTGGGCACCGGGGGGAGAGACCCAGTACTTC
TRBJ1-3 TRBV12-5 . . CASGFGNTIYF TGTGCTAGTGGTTTCGGAAACACCATATATTTT
TRBJ1-2 TRBV6-5 . . CASSYSGDPNGYTF TGTGCCAGCAGTTACTCAGGGGATCCGAATGGCTACACCTTC
TRBJ1-2 TRBV9 . . CASSPGTAVLARGYTF TGTGCCAGCAGCCCCGGGACCGCTGTTCTCGCTAGGGGCTACACCTTC
TRBJ1-2 TRBV9 . . CASSVEDTAYGYTF TGTGCCAGCAGCGTAGAAGACACCGCTTATGGCTACACCTTC
TRBJ1-1 TRBV12-3/TRBV12-4 . . CASSPPAATEAFF TGTGCCAGCAGTCCCCCGGCCGCCACTGAAGCTTTCTTT
TRBJ1-2 TRBV5-8 . . CASSLGYGYTF TGTGCCAGCAGCTTGGGTTATGGCTACACCTTC
TRBJ1-2 TRBV9 . . CASSVALAGNYGYTF TGTGCCAGCAGCGTAGCTCTCGCAGGAAACTATGGCTACACCTTC
TRBJ2-7 TRBV6-6 . medium-sized CASSSFYEQYF TGTGCCAGCAGTTCTTTCTACGAGCAGTACTTC